This T cell receptor (beta chain) is drawn from a study of blood T cell repertoires in COVID-19. Only one count was recorded for this clone. Profiled with immunoSEQ multiplex PCR; TCRdb holds only in-frame clones, not every one. Of around 330,000 clones in the sample, 90% were seen once. The ends lost 5 bases at V and 9 bases at J; junction bases unmatched: 3. This CDR3 is built from 14 residues. Germline V gene data show CDR1 as MNHEY and CDR2 as SMNVEV (reference sequence). Participants had their cohort set by participant-reported clinical history. Sequencing was done on a sample of PBMCs or T cells enriched from blood (not recorded which). The receptor comes from a man aged 60 to 69 who had recovered from COVID-19. The chain is built from TRBV27 and TRBJ2-1; 14 bases map to TRBD2. The CDR3 bases are TGTGCCAGCAGTCAGGGACTAGCGGGAGTTGAGCAGTTCTTC. Protein sequence: CASSQGLAGVEQFF.